Below are 23 T cell receptor beta chains sequenced from a single sample in a study of blood T cell repertoires in COVID-19 (TCRdb year 2020). Libraries came from the immunoSEQ multiplex PCR assay. TCRdb mirrors the immuneACCESS table, restricted to in-frame sequences. Some clones are absent from its copies; in checked studies, under half trace to an unresolved V gene, and the reason for the others is unknown. Here the sample has around 76,000 clones; roughly 82% occur a single time. The ten largest make up around 28% of the sample. The sequencing input was peripheral blood. Receptors were obtained from a woman at least 80 years old with active or convalescent COVID-19.

V gene TRBV27 combines with J gene TRBJ1-2; D possibly corresponds to TRBD1 (5 bases). This CDR3 is 16 amino acids long. The germline V gene encodes CDR1 MNHEY and CDR2 SMNVEV (reference sequence). V lost 10 bases and J 8 bases, leaving 29 bases between the germline ends. CDR3 nucleotides: TGTGCCACCAAAGGGCAGAATCAGGGTTGGTTGGACGGCTACACCTTC. Amino acids: CATKGQNQGWLDGYTF.

The V call is TRBV7-9, the J call TRBJ1-1, with TRBD1 matching 9 bases. This CDR3 comprises 17 residues. Germline CDR1 SEHNR, CDR2 FQNEAQ (reference sequence). V dropped 5 bases and J dropped 1; count of bases not matched to a gene: 11. As DNA, the CDR3 is TGTGCCAGCAGCAGAGGGACAGGGCAAGTGGGGAACACTGAAGCTTTCTTT. Amino acid sequence: CASSRGTGQVGNTEAFF.

The rearrangement joins TRBV19 to TRBJ2-6; D uncertain. The ends were cut back, 8 bases at V and 1 base at J, with 12 bases in the middle. There are 15 residues in the CDR3. Per germline, CDR1 LNHDA and CDR2 SQIVND (reference sequence). This chain's CDR3 is CASCPIESGANVLTF. DNA for the CDR3: TGTGCCAGTTGCCCTATCGAGTCTGGGGCCAACGTCCTGACTTTC.

This clone came up a few times. The V gene is TRBV30, the J gene TRBJ1-5; D gene uncertain. Trimming stripped 2 bases from V and 4 bases from J, with 9 bases between. There are 13 residues in the CDR3. The germline gives CDR1 GTSNPN, CDR2 SVGIG (reference sequence). As DNA, the CDR3 is TGTGCCTGGAGTCAAGACGGGAATCAGCCCCAGCATTTT. Protein: CAWSQDGNQPQHF.

This chain joins TRBV6-6 and TRBJ1-2; D not certain. The CDR3 contains 15 residues. Trimming stripped 6 bases from V and 2 bases from J, with 16 bases between. Germline V gives CDR1 MNHNY, CDR2 SVGAGI (reference sequence). The DNA of the CDR3 is TGTGCCAGCAGCACCGGTGGACTGGGAAACTATGGCTACACCTTC. This codes for CASSTGGLGNYGYTF.

The J gene is TRBJ1-1, the V gene TRBV2; 10 bases line up with TRBD1. CDR1 is SNHLY and CDR2 is FYNNEI in the germline V gene. Trimming at V came to 8 bases and at J to 1 base, leaving 7 bases not matched to a gene. This CDR3 is built from 15 residues. The chain's CDR3 is CASRDRGLGNTEAFF. CDR3 DNA sequence: TGTGCCAGCCGGGACAGGGGTTTAGGGAACACTGAAGCTTTCTTT.

This clone has more than one count but fewer than ten. This chain joins TRBV6-6 and TRBJ1-4; D call uncertain. The V end lost 4 bases, the J end lost 11 bases, and 8 bases lay between the germline ends. This CDR3 has 11 amino acids. The V gene's germline CDR1 is MNHNY and CDR2 SVGAGI (reference sequence). CDR3 in amino acids: CASSLESKLFF. CDR3 nucleotide sequence: TGTGCCAGCAGTTTGGAGTCGAAACTGTTTTTT.

In the case of this clone: Within the sample, other DNA sequences also encode this same CDR3. The chain employs TRBV2 and TRBJ1-4, with 9 bases lining up with TRBD1. The J segment lost 5 bases and the V segment lost 5 bases, leaving 3 bases of the junction unmatched. This CDR3 is 14 amino acids long. Germline V gene sequence: CDR1 SNHLY, CDR2 FYNNEI. The CDR3 region has the DNA TGTGCCAGCAGTAGGGACAGGGCCAATGAAAAACTGTTTTTT. Its translation: CASSRDRANEKLFF.

V and J are TRBV9 and TRBJ1-4; 9 bases fit TRBD1. CDR3 length equals 15 residues. Unmatched junction bases numbered 5, after V lost 0 bases and J lost 8 bases. CDR1 and CDR2 from the germline V gene are SGDLS and YYNGEE. CDR3 sequence (DNA): TGTGCCAGCAGCGTAGGGACAGGGGAGGGCGAAAAACTGTTTTTT. Protein sequence: CASSVGTGEGEKLFF.

CDR3 DNA sequence: TGTGCCAGCACCCCCGGACAGCTCAATTCACCCCTCCACTTT. Translation: CASTPGQLNSPLHF. V usage is TRBV11-2 and J usage is TRBJ1-6, with D perhaps TRBD1 (6 bases). V was shortened by 7 bases and J by 7 bases, with 14 bases between the two germline ends. The CDR3 has 14 residues. CDR1 is SGHAT and CDR2 is FQNNGV in the germline V gene.

This clone appeared a few times. The gene calls are TRBV23-1 and TRBJ2-7; D is undetermined. TRBV23-1 is an ORF for which the function is uncertain. The length of the CDR3 is 15 residues. V was pared by 2 bases and J by 5 bases, with 16 bases between. DNA for the CDR3: TGCGCCAGCAGTCAAATTGGAGAGCACTGCCACGAGCAGTACTTC. It translates to CASSQIGEHCHEQYF.

This chain joins TRBV19 and TRBJ1-2; 9 bases are a match to TRBD1. With V trimmed by 7 bases and J by 1 base, 10 bases remained unmatched. Germline V gives CDR1 LNHDA, CDR2 SQIVND (reference sequence). This CDR3 comprises 16 residues. In DNA, the CDR3 is TGTGCCAGTACCTGGGCCGGGACAGGGAGTAACTATGGCTACACCTTC. Its translation is CASTWAGTGSNYGYTF.

This clone came up a few times. V gene TRBV11-2 combines with J gene TRBJ1-2, with a tentative D call TRBD1 (6 bases). CDR3 length: 17 amino acids. Germline V gene data show CDR1 as SGHAT and CDR2 as FQNNGV. V was shortened by 0 bases and J by 3 bases, with 17 bases between the two germline ends. CDR3 residues: CASSLDLVRTDHYGYTF. CDR3 DNA: TGTGCCAGCAGCTTAGATTTGGTCAGGACAGACCACTATGGCTACACCTTC.

This chain uses TRBV7-2 with TRBJ2-3; possible D gene TRBD1, 5 bases. Per the germline V gene, CDR1 is SGHTA and CDR2 is FQGNSA. The CDR3 consists of 15 residues. With 1 base removed from V and 5 bases from J, the gap between germline ends came to 13 bases. CDR3 loop: CASSLDAGYQDTQYF. DNA of the CDR3: TGTGCCAGCAGCTTAGATGCAGGGTATCAAGATACGCAGTATTTT.

This chain links TRBV5-6 with TRBJ2-4; the D is unclear. The ends were cut back, 0 bases at V and 3 bases at J, with 7 bases in the middle. CDR1 is SGHDT and CDR2 is YYEEEE in the germline V gene. This CDR3 contains 14 residues. The CDR3 region has the DNA TGTGCCAGCAGCTTGGGGGCTATCAAAAACATTCAGTACTTC. Translation: CASSLGAIKNIQYF.

This chain uses TRBV7-9 with TRBJ1-5; D not certain. The ends were cut back, 5 bases at V and 0 bases at J, with 11 bases in the middle. In germline, CDR1 is SEHNR, CDR2 FQNEAQ (reference sequence). The CDR3 length is 15 residues. The CDR3 DNA reads as TGTGCCAGCAGCGGAGATAGTTATAGCAATCAGCCCCAGCATTTT. Encoded protein: CASSGDSYSNQPQHF.

This clone was seen more than once but under ten times. The V gene is TRBV7-8, the J gene TRBJ1-3, with D possibly being TRBD1 (5 bases). The CDR3 runs to 16 residues. V was pared by 5 bases and J by 4 bases, with 18 bases between. Germline CDR1 and CDR2: SGHVS and FQNEAQ. The CDR3, as DNA: TGTGCCAGCAGCCAAAATCTACAGGCGTCGGGAAACACCATATATTTT. Translating it yields CASSQNLQASGNTIYF.

The CDR3 is CASRGGRTDTQYF. The CDR3 DNA is TGTGCCAGCAGAGGGGGACGGACAGATACGCAGTATTTT. The V call is TRBV12-3 or TRBV12-4, the J call TRBJ2-3, with D possibly being TRBD1 (6 bases). V shed 6 bases and J shed 3 bases, with 10 bases lying between them. The CDR3 loop spans 13 amino acids.

This clone was recorded a few times. The V call is TRBV2, the J call TRBJ2-5, with D possibly matching TRBD2 (6 bases). The CDR3 sequence is 15 residues long. The germline V gene has CDR1 SNHLY and CDR2 FYNNEI. V lost 6 bases to trimming and J lost 5 bases, with 19 bases between them. This chain's CDR3 is CASRVVAGSGETQYF. Written as DNA, the CDR3 is TGTGCCAGCAGGGTCGTGGCGGGGTCCGGTGAGACCCAGTACTTC.

The chain carries TRBV11-2 and TRBJ2-2; 11 bases map to TRBD2. There are 16 residues in the CDR3. Trimming at V came to 7 bases and at J to 2 bases, leaving 6 bases not matched to a gene. Per germline, CDR1 SGHAT and CDR2 FQNNGV. For the CDR3, the DNA is TGTGCCAGCACCGGAGGACTAGCGGGTAACACCGGGGAGCTGTTTTTT. Its protein product is CASTGGLAGNTGELFF.

The chain combines TRBV5-1 with TRBJ1-1; D may be TRBD1 (5 bases). CDR1 is SGHRS and CDR2 is YFSETQ in the germline V gene. Trimming took 4 bases from V and 1 from J, leaving 11 bases between them. The CDR3 length is 14 residues. CDR3 DNA sequence: TGCGCCAGCAGCCTAAACACAGGGAACACTGAAGCTTTCTTT. Translation: CASSLNTGNTEAFF.

The chain couples TRBV13 to TRBJ2-1, with a tentative D call TRBD2 (5 bases). V lost 3 bases, J lost 0 bases, and 6 bases lay in between. Germline CDR1 and CDR2: PRHDT and FYEKMQ (reference sequence). The CDR3 totals 14 residues. The CDR3 loop reads CASSLGSSYNEQFF. The CDR3 DNA sequence: TGTGCCAGCAGCTTGGGGAGCTCCTACAATGAGCAGTTCTTC.

V gene TRBV6-5 combines with J gene TRBJ1-6; 10 bases are a match to TRBD1. The CDR3 consists of 14 residues. Trimming at V came to 6 bases and at J to 7 bases, leaving 3 bases not matched to a gene. Germline CDR1 MNHEY, CDR2 SVGAGI. DNA of the CDR3: TGTGCCAGCAGGTGGACAGGGGGGAATTCACCCCTCCACTTT. This sequence encodes CASRWTGGNSPLHF.